Listed here is a single T cell receptor beta chain. Its antigen is currently not known. The record has no base qualities; no much larger clone is one base away. In Seattle, one collaborating source enrolled patients while the infection was active and tracked those patients longitudinally over the course of disease. The collaborating institutions used their own protocols to collect whole blood in K2EDTA tubes. For TCRbeta analysis, collaborator samples were shipped as frozen whole blood, as isolated PBMCs, or as DNA extracted from either sample type. This sample is drawn from a study of blood T cell repertoires in COVID-19 (dated by TCRdb to 2020 to 2021). Notes on the research overall: Collaborator samples came from the United States, Italy and Spain and covered acute and convalescent phases of COVID-19. The repertoires were released in a freely available public database meant as a resource for research on the immune response to SARS-CoV-2. Subjects who had been exposed to COVID-19, were actively infected with it, or had recovered from it provided the deeply sampled blood TCRbeta repertoires that made up the dataset. Where HLA class I and class II types were available, the types were taken from metadata supplied by the sample provider, not from assay-based typing. Sample metadata almost always included a de-identified subject ID, COVID-19 status, age in years and sex. Samples were obtained from the ongoing ImmuneRACE study (first 160 participants) and from over a thousand subjects provided by 6 global collaborators. The material from the prospective study consisted of cDNA or gDNA derived from T cells, B-cell-depleted T cells, or PBMCs. General conclusions and limits of the study: The quantity of clinical and demographic metadata differed by source and by participant and was supplied without curation.

TCRbeta CDR3 regions were amplified from genomic DNA by means of the immunoSEQ Assay, a bias-controlled multiplex PCR. Per the authors' processing: The number of nucleated cells in each sample was estimated from the amplification of reference gene primers within the assay. To quantify the absolute abundance of each unique TCRbeta CDR3 rearrangement, sequence reads were collapsed and filtered. For each sample, productive Simpson clonality was calculated by taking the square root of Simpson's diversity index across productive rearrangements. This is the immuneACCESS table as TCRdb keeps it, with only in-frame sequences that have V and J called. A part of the clones is gone; compared with another copy, unresolved V genes explain less than half, and the rest is unexplained. D and trimming come from the DNA, and the V and J calls and clone size come from that table. The sample table shows about 94,000 clones, and about 74% are seen once. The ten largest clones represent just under 4% of the sample.

Based on the germline V gene, the CDR1 and CDR2 sequences are MGHDK and SYGVNS. Its CDR3 holds 17 amino acids, cysteine through phenylalanine. Just CDR3 DNA is preserved here, 51 bases in frame from base 1. Trimmed from V: 5 bases; trimmed from J: 3 bases; junction bases lacking a gene match: 12. The clonotype comes from a man between 65 and 80 years old with COVID-19, enrolled during active disease. Recombination connected TRBV25-1 to TRBJ1-1; 10 nucleotides in the junction match TRBD1. Material: peripheral blood. The nucleotide sequence is given as TGTGCCAGCAGTAGAAAAATTGGGGGACAGGGGTACACTGAAGCTTTCTTT. It specifies CASSRKIGGQGYTEAFF.